The clone carrying this T cell receptor (beta chain) has only a few counts. Authors' data handling: From reference gene primer amplification, estimates of nucleated cell counts were derived. Measured with immunoSEQ multiplex PCR; TCRdb has only the in-frame clones, and not every one. V and J calls and clone size follow that table, whereas D and trimming were derived from the DNA. The profile shows around 110,000 clones, around four fifths of them singletons. The germline CDR1 and CDR2 sequences are MGHRA and YSYEKL. The CDR3 extends over 15 amino acids. The ends were cut back, 0 bases at V and 8 bases at J, with 14 bases in the middle. This entry is derived from a study of blood T cell repertoires in COVID-19. The overall study: Sites in the United States, Italy and Spain provided acute and convalescent COVID-19 samples. Sources were T cells, B-cell-depleted T cells, or PBMCs; the material itself was cDNA or gDNA.

The origin of this receptor is a man in his 70s with active or convalescent COVID-19. This rearrangement joins TRBV4-1 to TRBJ2-1; the D gene is possibly TRBD1 (5 bases). Input material: peripheral blood. The CDR3 spells CASSQEGQGGDEQFF. Here the CDR3 DNA reads TGCGCCAGCAGCCAAGAGGGGCAGGGTGGGGATGAGCAGTTCTTC.